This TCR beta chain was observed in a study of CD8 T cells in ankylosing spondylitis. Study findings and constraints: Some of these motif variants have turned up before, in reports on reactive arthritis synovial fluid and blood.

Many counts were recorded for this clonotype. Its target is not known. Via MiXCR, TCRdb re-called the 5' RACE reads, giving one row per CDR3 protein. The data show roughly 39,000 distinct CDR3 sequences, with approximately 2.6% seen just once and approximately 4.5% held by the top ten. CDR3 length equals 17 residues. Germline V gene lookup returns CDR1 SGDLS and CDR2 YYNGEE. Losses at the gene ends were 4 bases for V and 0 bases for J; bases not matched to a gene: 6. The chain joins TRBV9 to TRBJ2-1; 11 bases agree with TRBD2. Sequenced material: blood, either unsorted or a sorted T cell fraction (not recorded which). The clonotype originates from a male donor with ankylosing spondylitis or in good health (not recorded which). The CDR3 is CASSLGTSGSSYNEQFF. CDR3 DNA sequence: TGTGCCAGCAGCTTGGGGACTAGCGGCAGCTCCTACAATGAGCAGTTCTTC.